One sample yielded the 18 T cell receptor beta chains listed below, sequenced in a study of shared clonotypes between healthy human individuals (dated by TCRdb to the early 2020s). The library came from the immunoSEQ multiplex PCR assay. TCRdb obtained this table from immuneACCESS and retained in-frame rearrangements with V and J assigned. These tables miss some clones; where compared with another copy, unresolved V genes account for less than half of the shortfall, and the remainder is unexplained. This sample lists roughly 2.1 million clones; roughly 91% were detected once. The ten largest clones represent around 1.7% of the sample. CD8 naive samples were obtained by positive selection for CCR7 among CD45RO-negative cells, yielding a CD45RA+CCR7+ population from which TemRA cells were excluded. The sequenced sample was naive CD8+ T cells from PBMCs. Per the publication, the cell subset or site label means: CD45RA+CCR7+. These receptors all come from a young man in good health. Some clones in this sample may be carry-over from other donors' samples.

The chain uses TRBV7-9 and TRBJ2-3; D possibly corresponds to TRBD2 (5 bases). V lost 5 bases and J 0 bases, leaving 21 bases between the germline ends. Per the germline V gene, CDR1 is SEHNR and CDR2 is FQNEAQ (reference sequence). The CDR3 covers 18 residues. This CDR3 is CASSPRVWETSSTDTQYF. In DNA, the CDR3 is TGTGCCAGCAGCCCAAGAGTTTGGGAGACGTCTAGCACAGATACGCAGTATTTT.

The V call is TRBV27, the J call TRBJ1-4, with D hard to call. CDR3 size: 16 residues. CDR1 and CDR2 from the germline V gene are MNHEY and SMNVEV (reference sequence). The V end lost 5 bases, the J end lost 5 bases, and 18 bases lay between the germline ends. The CDR3 DNA is TGTGCCAGCAGTCCGGTCCCGGCGGAGCGGAATGAAAAACTGTTTTTT. Translated, it gives CASSPVPAERNEKLFF.

V gene TRBV4-3 combines with J gene TRBJ2-1, with 7 bases lining up with TRBD2. This CDR3 is built from 19 residues. V lost 2 bases to trimming and J lost 3 bases; unmatched junction nucleotides: 16. Germline-derived CDR1 and CDR2 are LGHNA and YSLEER. CDR3 sequence (DNA): TGCGCCAGCAGCCAAAGTTCCCCTGGTCGCGGGAGAGACTACAATGAGCAGTTCTTC. Amino acids: CASSQSSPGRGRDYNEQFF.

This sequence joins TRBV5-1 and TRBJ2-7, with 10 nucleotides matching TRBD2. Trimming removed 5 bases from V and 3 bases from J; junction bases left unmatched: 8. CDR3 length equals 15 residues. Germline CDR1 is SGHRS and CDR2 is YFSETQ. CDR3: CASRAGLAGVYEQYF. In DNA, the CDR3 is TGCGCCAGCAGGGCCGGGCTAGCGGGAGTCTACGAGCAGTACTTC.

This sequence joins TRBV7-9 and TRBJ1-5, with D hard to call. Germline V gene sequence: CDR1 SEHNR, CDR2 FQNEAQ (reference sequence). This CDR3 region has 13 residues. Trimming stripped 1 base from V and 7 bases from J, with 8 bases between. CDR3 loop: CASSLGAGQPQHF. CDR3 nucleotides: TGTGCCAGCAGCTTAGGGGCGGGACAGCCCCAGCATTTT.

This clone was seen once. The V call is TRBV6-5, the J call TRBJ1-5; possibly TRBD1 for D (5 bases). Trimming removed 5 bases from V and 3 bases from J, with 14 bases in between. The CDR3 totals 15 residues. Per germline, CDR1 MNHEY and CDR2 SVGAGI. In nucleotides, the CDR3 is TGTGCCAGCAGTACCTCGGGGGGAAACAATCAGCCCCAGCATTTT. Translating gives CASSTSGGNNQPQHF.

The rearrangement uses TRBV29-1 and TRBJ1-4; tentatively, D is TRBD1 (6 bases). The CDR3 sequence is 14 residues long. The V and J ends lost 0 bases and 12 bases respectively, with 17 bases between them. Germline assignment: CDR1 SQVTM and CDR2 ANQGSEA. CDR3 residues: CSVEEGVGGVQLFF. The CDR3 nucleotides are TGCAGCGTTGAAGAAGGGGTAGGGGGTGTGCAACTGTTTTTT.

The chain is built from TRBV6-6 and TRBJ1-3; perhaps TRBD1 as D (6 bases). CDR1 and CDR2 from the germline V gene are MNHNY and SVGAGI (reference sequence). This CDR3 is built from 16 residues. V was cut by 6 bases and J by 0 bases, with 15 bases left in between. CDR3 sequence: CASSHGQRNSGNTIYF. DNA of the CDR3: TGTGCCAGCAGCCACGGACAGAGGAACTCTGGAAACACCATATATTTT.

V gene TRBV7-9 combines with J gene TRBJ1-1; D uncertain. V was trimmed by 5 bases and J by 8 bases, leaving 12 bases between them. Germline loops: CDR1 SEHNR, CDR2 FQNEAQ (reference sequence). The CDR3 contains 12 residues. CDR3: CASSAAVPEAFF. The CDR3 bases are TGTGCCAGCAGCGCGGCGGTCCCCGAAGCTTTCTTT. The variable domain in full, with the rest retrieved from reference TRBV7-9 and TRBJ1-1, is DTGVSQNPRHKITKRGQNVTFRCDPISEHNRLYWYRQTLGQGPEFLTYFQNEAQLEKSRLLSDRFSAERPKGSFSTLEIQRTEQGDSAMYLCASSAAVPEAFFGQGTRLTVV.

This chain links TRBV19 with TRBJ2-2, with D possibly TRBD2 on 6 matching bases. This CDR3 has 17 amino acids. Trimming cost V 1 base and J 3 bases, with 15 bases left between them. CDR1 and CDR2 (germline): LNHDA, SQIVND (reference sequence). The CDR3 DNA follows: TGTGCCAGTAGTATAGGGGAGGACATCGTACACACCGGGGAGCTGTTTTTT. Protein sequence: CASSIGEDIVHTGELFF.

This chain joins TRBV13 and TRBJ2-7; D might be TRBD1 (6 bases). The CDR3 extends over 17 amino acids. The V gene's germline CDR1 is PRHDT and CDR2 FYEKMQ (reference sequence). V gave up 1 base and J gave up 6 bases, with 22 bases separating them. CDR3 in DNA: TGTGCCAGCAGCTTAGAACCTCCCGCGGCCAGGGGCGGCGAGCAGTACTTC. Encoded protein: CASSLEPPAARGGEQYF.

V is TRBV7-2 and J is TRBJ2-7, with D perhaps matching TRBD2 (6 bases). Germline V gives CDR1 SGHTA, CDR2 FQGNSA. Trimming took 4 bases from V and 3 from J, leaving 19 bases between them. The CDR3 extends over 16 amino acids. The CDR3 reads CASSSRDGGGVYEQYF. CDR3 DNA sequence: TGTGCCAGCAGCTCGCGGGACGGTGGCGGGGTCTACGAGCAGTACTTC. Using reference TRBV7-2 and TRBJ2-7 for the parts outside the CDR3, the full variable domain is GAGVSQSPSNKVTEKGKDVELRCDPISGHTALYWYRQSLGQGLEFLIYFQGNSAPDKSGLPSDRFSAERTGGSVSTLTIQRTQQEDSAVYLCASSSRDGGGVYEQYFGPGTRLTVT.

The J gene is TRBJ2-7, the V gene TRBV5-6; either TRBD1 or TRBD2 may supply D (5 bases each). Trimming cost V 3 bases and J 1 base, with 14 bases left between them. Germline V gene sequence: CDR1 SGHDT, CDR2 YYEEEE. CDR3 length: 15 amino acids. CDR3 in amino acids: CASSSGPQGSYEQYF. The CDR3 coding sequence is TGTGCCAGCAGCTCGGGGCCGCAGGGATCCTACGAGCAGTACTTC. The full variable domain, in which reference TRBV5-6 and TRBJ2-7 provide the parts outside the CDR3, is DAGVTQSPTHLIKTRGQQVTLRCSPKSGHDTVSWYQQALGQGPQFIFQYYEEEERQRGNFPDRFSGHQFPNYSSELNVNALLLGDSALYLCASSSGPQGSYEQYFGPGTRLTVT.

V gene TRBV27 combines with J gene TRBJ1-1; maybe TRBD1 (5 bases). This CDR3 contains 15 residues. The V gene lost 2 bases and the J gene lost 6 bases, with 16 bases spanning the gap. Per the germline V gene, CDR1 is MNHEY and CDR2 is SMNVEV (reference sequence). DNA for the CDR3: TGTGCCAGCAGTTTAGGGTCGGGGGGTCTGCCTGAAGCTTTCTTT. Its translation is CASSLGSGGLPEAFF.

The chain is built from TRBV27 and TRBJ2-3; a weak D match, TRBD1 (6 bases). The CDR3 loop spans 15 amino acids. Germline V gene lookup returns CDR1 MNHEY and CDR2 SMNVEV (reference sequence). V dropped 5 bases and J dropped 6 bases, with 18 bases sitting between them. CDR3 sequence (DNA): TGTGCCAGCAGTCCAAGAACAGGGCCCTGGGATACGCAGTATTTT. This sequence encodes CASSPRTGPWDTQYF.

The chain combines TRBV7-9 with TRBJ2-7; 8 nucleotides align to TRBD2. This CDR3 comprises 14 residues. The J segment lost 2 bases and the V segment lost 4 bases, leaving 4 bases of the junction unmatched. The germline CDR1 and CDR2 sequences are SEHNR and FQNEAQ (reference sequence). The CDR3 nucleotides read TGTGCCAGCAGCTCCTTGGGACTAGCCTACGAGCAGTACTTC. Amino acids: CASSSLGLAYEQYF.

V is TRBV18 and J is TRBJ2-3; D not certain. The CDR3 covers 13 residues. Germline V CDR1 and CDR2: KGHSH, LQKENI. The V gene lost 0 bases and the J gene lost 2 bases, with 3 bases spanning the gap. The CDR3 coding sequence is TGTGCCAGCTCACCACCGGCCACAGATACGCAGTATTTT. It specifies CASSPPATDTQYF.

The chain is built from TRBV7-9 and TRBJ2-3; D not resolved. The CDR3 is 15 residues long. Trimming removed 4 bases from V and 1 base from J, with 12 bases in between. Germline V gene data show CDR1 as SEHNR and CDR2 as FQNEAQ (reference sequence). CDR3 region: CASSSPVFGTDTQYF. CDR3 nucleotides: TGTGCCAGCAGCTCACCTGTATTCGGCACAGATACGCAGTATTTT.